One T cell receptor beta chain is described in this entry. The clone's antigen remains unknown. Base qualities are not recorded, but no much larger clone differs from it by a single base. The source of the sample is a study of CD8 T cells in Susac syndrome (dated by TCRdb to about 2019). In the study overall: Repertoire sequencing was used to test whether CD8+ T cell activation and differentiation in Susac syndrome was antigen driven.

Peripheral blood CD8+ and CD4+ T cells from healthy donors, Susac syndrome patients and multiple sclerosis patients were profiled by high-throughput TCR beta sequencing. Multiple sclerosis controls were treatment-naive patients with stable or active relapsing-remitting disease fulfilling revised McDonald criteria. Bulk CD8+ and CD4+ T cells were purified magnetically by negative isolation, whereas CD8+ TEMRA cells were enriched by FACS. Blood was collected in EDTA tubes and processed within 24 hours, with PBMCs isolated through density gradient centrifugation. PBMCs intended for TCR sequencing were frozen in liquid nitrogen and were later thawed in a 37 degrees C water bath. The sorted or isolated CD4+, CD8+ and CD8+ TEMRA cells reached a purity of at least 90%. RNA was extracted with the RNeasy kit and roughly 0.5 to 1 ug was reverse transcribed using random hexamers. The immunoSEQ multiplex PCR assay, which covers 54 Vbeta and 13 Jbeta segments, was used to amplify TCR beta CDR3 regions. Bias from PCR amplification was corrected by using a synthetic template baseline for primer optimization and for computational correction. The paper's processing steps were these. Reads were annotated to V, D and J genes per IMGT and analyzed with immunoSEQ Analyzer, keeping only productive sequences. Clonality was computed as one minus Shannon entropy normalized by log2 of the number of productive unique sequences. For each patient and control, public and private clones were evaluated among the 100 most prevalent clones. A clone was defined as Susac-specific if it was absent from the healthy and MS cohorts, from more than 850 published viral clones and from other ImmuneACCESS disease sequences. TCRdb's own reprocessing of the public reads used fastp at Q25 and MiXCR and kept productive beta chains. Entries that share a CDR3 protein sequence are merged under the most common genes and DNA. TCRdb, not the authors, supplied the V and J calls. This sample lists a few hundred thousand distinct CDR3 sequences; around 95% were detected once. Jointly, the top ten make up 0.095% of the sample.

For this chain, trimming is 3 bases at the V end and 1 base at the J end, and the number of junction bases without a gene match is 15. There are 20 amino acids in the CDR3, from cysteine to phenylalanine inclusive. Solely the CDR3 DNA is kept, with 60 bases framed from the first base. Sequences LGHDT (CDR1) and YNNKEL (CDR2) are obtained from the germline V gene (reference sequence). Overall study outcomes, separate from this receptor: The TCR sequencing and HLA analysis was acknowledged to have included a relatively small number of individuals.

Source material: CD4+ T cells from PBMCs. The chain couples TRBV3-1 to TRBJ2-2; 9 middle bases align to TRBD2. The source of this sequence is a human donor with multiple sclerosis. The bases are TGTGCCAGCAGCCATTTACGGCCTAGCGGGGCATCTGTGAACACCGGGGAGCTGTTTTTT. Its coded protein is CASSHLRPSGASVNTGELFF.